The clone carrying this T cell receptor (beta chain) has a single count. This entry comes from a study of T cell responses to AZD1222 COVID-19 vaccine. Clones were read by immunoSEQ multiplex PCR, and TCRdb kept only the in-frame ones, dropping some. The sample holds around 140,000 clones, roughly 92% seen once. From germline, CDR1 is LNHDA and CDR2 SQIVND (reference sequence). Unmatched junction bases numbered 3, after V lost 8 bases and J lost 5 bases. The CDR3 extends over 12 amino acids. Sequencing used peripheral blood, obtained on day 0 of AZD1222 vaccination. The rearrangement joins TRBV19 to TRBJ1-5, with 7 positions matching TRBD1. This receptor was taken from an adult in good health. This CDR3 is CASQQGHQPQHF. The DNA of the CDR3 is TGTGCCAGTCAACAGGGGCATCAGCCCCAGCATTTT.